The subject of this entry is one T cell receptor (beta chain). Its antigen is not identified. Every CD8+ subset sample held around 300,000 flow-sorted cells, done in triplicate. The authors made the TRB cDNA libraries by 5' RACE using UMI labels. TCRdb reprocessed the 5' RACE reads and stores each CDR3 protein as one record, lacking DNA. The data show about 40,000 distinct CDR3 sequences, and the top ten clones hold 7.7%. The CDR3 is 12 amino acids. The germline CDR1 and CDR2 sequences are SGHKS and YYEKEE (reference sequence). The data derive from a study of CXCR3-negative and CXCR3-positive naive CD8 T cells. Study-level background: Every library held about 1.5 +/- 0.3 million TRB reads, and the total came to around 150 million. Whole-study results and caveats: Cryopreserved PBMCs had partly decreased CXCR3 expression; fresh PBMCs were used in most assays.

The sample comprised memory CD8+ T cells from blood. This TCR came from a human donor in good health. Some clones in this sample may be carry-over from other donors' samples. The chain carries TRBV5-5 and TRBJ2-1. CDR3 residues: CASSLFDNEQFF.